The 9 T cell receptor beta chains below come from one sample, sequenced in a study of CD4 T cells in relation to SARS-CoV-2 and coronaviruses. Sequencing used immunoSEQ multiplex PCR; TCRdb keeps in-frame clones, though not all of them. The sample contains 65,000 or so clones, around 87% of which appear only once. Unexposed donor CD4+ T cells date from about 2011-2019, before the COVID-19 pandemic. Sequenced sample: memory CD4+ T cells from PBMCs. Receptor source: a human donor in good health.

V usage is TRBV2 and J usage is TRBJ2-1; TRBD2 might be the D (5 bases). Germline V lookup: CDR1 SNHLY, CDR2 FYNNEI. The CDR3 is 13 amino acids. Trimming pared 2 bases from V and 11 bases from J, leaving 13 bases between. The CDR3 is CASSELYRDKQFF. CDR3 in DNA: TGTGCCAGCAGTGAATTATACCGGGATAAGCAGTTCTTC.

The chain joins TRBV19 to TRBJ1-2; D call uncertain. The V gene's germline CDR1 is LNHDA and CDR2 SQIVND (reference sequence). V was shortened by 1 base and J by 10 bases, with 16 bases between the two germline ends. The CDR3 runs to 14 residues. The CDR3 spells CASSIGTALTFYTF. The DNA for the CDR3 is TGTGCCAGTAGTATAGGAACAGCTCTCACGTTCTACACCTTC.

This chain connects TRBV7-9 to TRBJ2-5, with D hard to call. Trimming took off 7 bases at V and 5 bases at J, with 11 bases between the two ends. CDR3 size: 12 residues. Looked up from germline, CDR1 is SEHNR and CDR2 is FQNEAQ (reference sequence). This CDR3 is CASNQPSETQYF. In nucleotides, the CDR3 is TGTGCCAGCAACCAACCCTCGGAGACCCAGTACTTC.

This sequence joins TRBV7-7 and TRBJ2-1; TRBD1 agrees at 9 bases. With 5 bases clipped from V and 2 bases from J, the junction kept 10 bases outside the gene matches. The CDR3 loop spans 17 amino acids. Germline assignment: CDR1 SSHAT and CDR2 FNYEAQ (reference sequence). This CDR3 is CASSPGPGQGAYNEQFF. The CDR3 nucleotides read TGTGCCAGCAGCCCGGGACCGGGACAGGGAGCCTACAATGAGCAGTTCTTC.

This chain joins TRBV12-3 or TRBV12-4 and TRBJ2-1; tentatively, D is TRBD1 (6 bases). This CDR3 comprises 12 residues. The CDR3 is CAQGSSYNEQFF. In DNA, the CDR3 is TGTGCTCAGGGGAGCTCCTACAATGAGCAGTTCTTC.

This clone was observed a handful of times. This chain links TRBV2 with TRBJ1-2, with TRBD1 identical over 8 bases. The length of the CDR3 is 14 residues. The V gene's germline CDR1 is SNHLY and CDR2 FYNNEI. The trim removed 2 bases at V and 8 bases at J, leaving 7 bases unmatched. The CDR3 loop is CASSESLQGGGYTF. CDR3 in DNA: TGTGCCAGCAGTGAATCCCTACAGGGGGGAGGCTACACCTTC.

This clone was observed once. The chain couples TRBV19 to TRBJ2-3; tentatively, D is TRBD1 (7 bases). Between the trimmed V and J ends, which lost 9 bases and 4 bases, there was a span of 20 bases. In germline, CDR1 is LNHDA, CDR2 SQIVND (reference sequence). This CDR3 spans 15 amino acids. CDR3 sequence (DNA): TGTGCCAGCAACGAGAGGGCAGGGGGGTCAGATACGCAGTATTTT. This gives the protein CASNERAGGSDTQYF.

The DNA for the CDR3 is TGTGCCAGCAAGATAAGGGACAGGGCCCCGTCCCTTCTTCATAACTATGGCTACACCTTC. Its protein product is CASKIRDRAPSLLHNYGYTF. V gene TRBV2 combines with J gene TRBJ1-2; 9 positions agree with TRBD1. V trimming: 7 bases; J trimming: 1 base; junction bases outside the gene matches: 22. The germline CDR1 and CDR2 sequences are SNHLY and FYNNEI. The CDR3 covers 20 residues.

This clone was counted between two and nine times. This chain connects TRBV7-6 to TRBJ1-3; D gene unclear. Germline lookup yields CDR1 SGHVS and CDR2 FNYEAQ. V was pared by 5 bases and J by 1 base, with 15 bases between. This CDR3 is built from 16 residues. This chain's CDR3 is CASSTRGLGSGNTIYF. The CDR3 DNA follows: TGTGCCAGCAGCACCCGAGGCCTAGGGTCTGGAAACACCATATATTTT.